This TCR beta chain was obtained from a study of CD8+CD57+ T cells in acquired aplastic anemia. V gave up 2 bases and J gave up 15 bases, with 13 bases separating them. The CDR3 is made up of 12 amino acids. Germline CDR1 and CDR2: KGHDR and SFDVKD. Profiles of TCR beta VDJ and CDR3 were generated from a genomic DNA template. TCRdb reprocessed the reads with MiXCR, giving one entry per CDR3 protein. The top ten clones hold 1.3% of a sample with 250,000 to 350,000 distinct CDR3 sequences, approximately 57% of them seen once. Selection for sequencing was limited to patients who had shown CD8+CD57+ cell expansion by flow cytometry.

The chain uses TRBV24-1 and TRBJ2-1; D perhaps matches TRBD1 (6 bases). What was sequenced was sorted CD4+, CD8+, or CD8+CD57+ T cells (not recorded which) from PBMCs. This TCR was recovered from a human donor with aplastic anemia. In nucleotides, the CDR3 is TGTGCCACCAGTGATTCTACAGGGATCGCGTTCTTC. Amino acids: CATSDSTGIAFF.